These T cell receptor beta chains were read from a single sample in a study of blood T cell repertoires in COVID-19. The protocol was immunoSEQ multiplex PCR, while the TCRdb copy is restricted to in-frame clones and leaves out a portion. This sample has roughly 200,000 clones, with roughly 88% found just once. The material sequenced was peripheral blood. The receptors shown here come from a human donor with active or convalescent COVID-19. The donor label of this sample is uncertain. The CDR3 runs from the conserved cysteine through the conserved F or W. D genes are given only for firm matches. Some rows mark clone size as missing; the rest say once, few, many or name a class of expanded clone.

j_gene,abundance,v_gene,d_gene,CDR3nt,CDR3aa
TRBJ1-1,NA,TRBV7-3,TRBD1,TGTGCCAGCAGCCTACAGGGGGCTACTGAAGCTTTCTTT,CASSLQGATEAFF
TRBJ2-2,few,TRBV5-6,NA,TGTGCCAGCACTCCACGACGGACAGCGAACACCGGGGAGCTGTTTTTT,CASTPRRTANTGELFF
TRBJ1-4,many,TRBV12-3/TRBV12-4,NA,TGTGCCAGCAGTTTGGACGGGGATGAAAAACTGTTTTTT,CASSLDGDEKLFF
TRBJ1-4,NA,TRBV2,TRBD1,TGTGCCAGCAGCGGGGAAAGGGGGCTCCCCAATGAAAAACTGTTTTTT,CASSGERGLPNEKLFF
TRBJ1-2,NA,TRBV28,NA,TGTGCCAGCAGTACGTGGGGCCGGTATGGCTACACCTTC,CASSTWGRYGYTF
TRBJ2-5,NA,TRBV6-2/TRBV6-3,NA,TGTGCCAGCAGTTACTCCGCCCCGGGGGTCCGGGAGACCCAGTACTTC,CASSYSAPGVRETQYF
TRBJ2-1,NA,TRBV7-3,NA,TGTGCCAGCAGCTTAAATGTCGGGTCCTACAATGAGCAGTTCTTC,CASSLNVGSYNEQFF
TRBJ1-5,NA,TRBV28,NA,TGTGCCAGCAGTTTTGGGCGACAGCCCCAGCATTTT,CASSFGRQPQHF
TRBJ2-7,NA,TRBV9,NA,TGTGCCAGCAGTGACCTCACAGGGTCCCCCTACGAGCAGTACTTC,CASSDLTGSPYEQYF
TRBJ1-4,NA,TRBV27,NA,TGTGCCAGCAGTTTATCGATAACAGCAACTAATGAAAAACTGTTTTTT,CASSLSITATNEKLFF
TRBJ2-2,NA,TRBV6-5,TRBD2,TGTGCCAGCAATCAGCGGGAAACCGGGGAGCTGTTTTTT,CASNQRETGELFF
TRBJ2-7,NA,TRBV18,TRBD2,TGTGCCAGCACACCGACGGGAGCGGGAGGGTACGAGCAGTACTTC,CASTPTGAGGYEQYF
TRBJ1-4,once,TRBV16,TRBD1,TGTGCCAGCAGCCGCTCGGACAGGGGGAATGAAAAACTGTTTTTT,CASSRSDRGNEKLFF
TRBJ2-7,NA,TRBV28,NA,TGTGCCTCCGTGGGAATTGCGGGCGAGCAGTACTTC,CASVGIAGEQYF
TRBJ1-6,few,TRBV9,NA,TGTGCCAGCAACCTAGATAGCTCCTATAATTCACCCCTCCACTTT,CASNLDSSYNSPLHF
TRBJ2-2,NA,TRBV24-1,NA,TGTGCCACCAGTGCGCAGGGGCTTGGCACCGGGGAGCTGTTTTTT,CATSAQGLGTGELFF
TRBJ2-5,once,TRBV9,NA,TGTGCCAGCAGCGTAGTCGGCAGCGGAGAGACCCAGTACTTC,CASSVVGSGETQYF
TRBJ1-2,NA,TRBV6-4,NA,TGTGCCAGCAGTGCAGGGGCGGGTGGCTACACCTTC,CASSAGAGGYTF
TRBJ2-7,NA,TRBV5-4,TRBD1,TGTGCCAGCAGCTTGACGGGACAGGGGCTAAGCGAGCAGTACTTC,CASSLTGQGLSEQYF
TRBJ2-3,once,TRBV11-3,NA,TGTGCCAGCAGCTTGCATAGCGGACCTTACACAGATACGCAGTATTTT,CASSLHSGPYTDTQYF
TRBJ1-1,NA,TRBV28,TRBD1,TGTGCCAGCAGTCCCGACAGGGGGGTCACTGAAGCTTTCTTT,CASSPDRGVTEAFF
TRBJ2-1,NA,TRBV7-2,TRBD2,TGTGCCAGCAGCTTTGGGAGCGGGGGGTCCTACAATGAGCAGTTCTTC,CASSFGSGGSYNEQFF
TRBJ1-6,NA,TRBV20-1,NA,TGCAGTGCTAGTGAACTTAGTAATTCACCCCTCCACTTT,CSASELSNSPLHF
TRBJ1-1,NA,TRBV30,NA,TGTGCCTGGACAGGGTCCGTGAACACTGAAGCTTTCTTT,CAWTGSVNTEAFF
TRBJ2-2,few,TRBV10-1,TRBD2,TGCGCCAGCAGAGCGGGAGGTGGCACCGGGGAGCTGTTTTTT,CASRAGGGTGELFF
TRBJ2-7,NA,TRBV11-1,NA,TGTGCCAGCAGCATAGACGGAGTCAGCTCCTACGAGCAGTACTTC,CASSIDGVSSYEQYF
TRBJ2-3,NA,TRBV11-2,TRBD2,TGTGCCAGCAGCCCCAGACTAGCGGGAGGGCCGCGGGCAGATACGCAGTATTTT,CASSPRLAGGPRADTQYF
TRBJ1-6,few,TRBV7-2,NA,TGTGCCAGCAGCTTAGTCGGTTCACCCCTCCACTTT,CASSLVGSPLHF
TRBJ2-1,NA,TRBV4-3,TRBD2,TGCGCCAGCAGCCAGGGACTAGCGGGGTTTAATGAGCAGTTCTTC,CASSQGLAGFNEQFF
TRBJ1-6,NA,TRBV7-2,NA,TGTGCCAGCAGCTATAGACAGGCGGAAAATTCACCCCTCCACTTT,CASSYRQAENSPLHF
TRBJ1-3,NA,TRBV18,NA,TGTGCCAGCCCGGACGGGAGCTCTGGAAACACCATATATTTT,CASPDGSSGNTIYF
TRBJ1-5,once,TRBV6-5,NA,TGTGCCAGCAGTTACTACTCCCAGGGTCCCCAGCATTTT,CASSYYSQGPQHF
TRBJ1-2,NA,TRBV7-2,TRBD1,TGTGCCAGCAGCTTGGGGCCCCTAGGTCAGGGGGATGGCTACACCTTC,CASSLGPLGQGDGYTF
TRBJ2-5,NA,TRBV3-1/TRBV3-2,TRBD2,TGTGCCAGCAGCCAAGGTTTAGAGCGGGAGGGTCGAGAGACCCAGTACTTC,CASSQGLEREGRETQYF